This is a list of T cell receptor beta chains from one sample in a study of T cells in Graves' hyperthyroidism and ophthalmopathy. TCRdb fed the multiplex PCR reads into MiXCR, producing one record per CDR3 protein. The sample has over 700,000 distinct CDR3 sequences; roughly 40% are singletons. Sequencing input: blood. The receptors stem from a man younger than 30 with Graves' hyperthyroidism. Both conserved end residues are part of each CDR3. The D gene is left open where the match is weak. Rows may omit the clone size; those that give it use once, few, many or a size class.

>TRBJ2-7|.|TRBV19|TRBD1
TGTGCCAGTAGTGCCGTCGGGACAGACTCCTACGAGCAGTACTTC
CASSAVGTDSYEQYF
>TRBJ2-7|.|TRBV5-4|TRBD1
TGTGCCAGCAGCCAAGTCTTGGGGGACAGGGATGGGTCCTACGAGCAGTACTTC
CASSQVLGDRDGSYEQYF
>TRBJ1-1|few|TRBV20-1|.
TGCAGTGCTGGACGGGGTACCATACCCAACACTGAAGCTTTCTTT
CSAGRGTIPNTEAFF
>TRBJ2-7|many|TRBV7-3|TRBD2
TGTGCCAGCAGCTTAGGAGCGGGGGGGCTGAACGAGCAGTACTTC
CASSLGAGGLNEQYF
>TRBJ2-7|.|TRBV5-1|TRBD2
TGCGCCAGCAGCTTAACCGGGACTAGATCCTACGAGCAGTACTTC
CASSLTGTRSYEQYF
>TRBJ2-6|.|TRBV7-2|.
TGTGCCAGCAGCTCCGGACGGATCTCTGGGGCCAACGTCCTGACTTTC
CASSSGRISGANVLTF
>TRBJ1-1|many|TRBV7-9|.
TGTGCCAGCAGCCCAGGACACACTGAAGCTTTCTTT
CASSPGHTEAFF
>TRBJ1-5|many|TRBV7-2|TRBD1
TGTGCCAGCGCCCTCACCGGGACAGGAAATCAGCCCCAGCATTTT
CASALTGTGNQPQHF
>TRBJ1-5|.|TRBV4-1|.
TGCGCCAGCAGCCTCCTCGGGGGACGGGTGAATCAGCCCCAGCATTTT
CASSLLGGRVNQPQHF
>TRBJ1-6|.|TRBV10-2|.
TGTGCCAGCAGTCCCTTGCCGGATTCACCCCTCCACTTT
CASSPLPDSPLHF
>TRBJ2-2|few|TRBV19|TRBD1
TGTGCCAGTAGTATCGAACTGGGACAGGGGAACGGGGAGCTGTTTTTT
CASSIELGQGNGELFF
>TRBJ2-5|many|TRBV7-3|.
TGTGCCAGCAGCTTAGGCCGAGACGGGAAAGAGACCCAGTACTTC
CASSLGRDGKETQYF
>TRBJ1-2|many|TRBV7-2|.
TGTGCCAGCAGCTTAGGTGGCTACACCTTC
CASSLGGYTF
>TRBJ2-3|.|TRBV9|TRBD1
TGTGCCAGCAGCGTACAGGGGGACGGAGATACGCAGTATTTT
CASSVQGDGDTQYF
>TRBJ1-5|few|TRBV20-1|.
TGCAGTCAGGGTCTTTATAGCAATCAGCCCCAGCATTTT
CSQGLYSNQPQHF
>TRBJ1-1|many|TRBV7-9|.
TGTGCCAGCAGCTTAGAGGCAGGTATCACTGAAGCTTTCTTT
CASSLEAGITEAFF
>TRBJ2-5|.|TRBV19|TRBD1
TGTGCCAGTAGTAGAAAAGGACAGGGGCCCCAAGAGACCCAGTACTTC
CASSRKGQGPQETQYF
>TRBJ2-5|few|TRBV6-5|TRBD2
TGTGCCAGCAGTCCGGGACTACGTGAGACCCAGTACTTC
CASSPGLRETQYF
>TRBJ1-1|.|TRBV9|TRBD1
TGTGCCAGCAGCCCCGGAGGGACAGGCGGGACTGAAGCTTTCTTT
CASSPGGTGGTEAFF
>TRBJ2-2|many|TRBV7-7|.
TGTGCTAGCAGTGGGAGGACCGGGGAGCTGTTTTTT
CASSGRTGELFF
>TRBJ2-1|.|TRBV29-1|.
TGCAGCGCCGACAGCTACAATGAGCAGTTCTTC
CSADSYNEQFF
>TRBJ2-1|.|TRBV24-1|.
TGTGCCACCAGTGACCCTTACAATGAGCAGTTCTTC
CATSDPYNEQFF
>TRBJ1-2|many|TRBV20-1|.
TGCAGTGCTCAGAGGGACTATGGCTACACCTTC
CSAQRDYGYTF
>TRBJ1-5|few|TRBV19|TRBD1
TGTGCCAGTAGTCCCCGGGACAGCCGATATAGCAATCAGCCCCAGCATTTT
CASSPRDSRYSNQPQHF
>TRBJ1-5|.|TRBV12-3/TRBV12-4|TRBD1
TGTGCCAGCAGCCGACAGGGTACTTCTGGGCCCCAGCATTTT
CASSRQGTSGPQHF
>TRBJ2-6|few|TRBV11-3|.
TGTGCCAGCAGCTTTCCCGACGCAAGCTCTGGGGCCAACGTCCTGACTTTC
CASSFPDASSGANVLTF
>TRBJ2-6|many|TRBV7-3|.
TGTGCCAGCAGCCCTAGCCCTGGGGCCAACGTCCTGACTTTC
CASSPSPGANVLTF
>TRBJ1-4|.|TRBV12-3/TRBV12-4|.
TGTGCCAGCAGCTCGTCGACAACTGCCGAAAAACTGTTTTTT
CASSSSTTAEKLFF
>TRBJ2-7|.|TRBV11-2|.
TGTGCCAGCACCCAGGACAGTCCCTACGAGCAGTACTTC
CASTQDSPYEQYF
>TRBJ2-5|few|TRBV5-4|.
TGTGCCAGCAGCGGGCAGGGGATCGCGGAGACCCAGTACTTC
CASSGQGIAETQYF
>TRBJ1-5|few|TRBV5-4|.
TGTGCCAGCAGCCAAGGACCCTATAGCAATCAGCCCCAGCATTTT
CASSQGPYSNQPQHF
>TRBJ1-2|.|TRBV20-1|TRBD1
TGCAGTGCTAGGTCCCGGGACAGTTATGGCTACACCTTC
CSARSRDSYGYTF
>TRBJ1-2|.|TRBV5-1|TRBD1
TGCGCCAGCAGCTTAAGACAGGGGGGCCCCTCGGATGGCTACACCTTC
CASSLRQGGPSDGYTF
>TRBJ1-6|few|TRBV7-3|.
TGCGCCTCAAGGGGGGTCGGCAATTCACCCCTTCACTTT
CASRGVGNSPLHF
>TRBJ2-5|many|TRBV12-3/TRBV12-4|.
TGTGCCAGCAGTTTCGACGAGGGGTCGGAGACCCAGTACTTC
CASSFDEGSETQYF
>TRBJ1-3|.|TRBV19|TRBD1
TGTGCCAGTAGTATCTCAACAGGGGGCGCCTCTGGAAACACCATATATTTT
CASSISTGGASGNTIYF